Shown below are 24 T cell receptor beta chains from a single sample sequenced in a study of blood T cells in healthy people across ages. Sample-barcoded 5' priming and a J-beta primer mix drove a second PCR of roughly 6 to 12 cycles. Each CDR3 protein is one row after TCRdb ran MiXCR on the 5' RACE reads. The sample gives hundreds of thousands of distinct CDR3 sequences, about 34% of which show up once; 15% is in the top ten. Material: blood. Receptors were obtained from a woman older than 75 in good health.

This chain joins TRBV5-1 and TRBJ1-2; 9 bases match TRBD1. The V gene's germline CDR1 is SGHRS and CDR2 YFSETQ. The CDR3 runs to 13 residues. Losses at the gene ends were 7 bases for V and 6 bases for J; bases not matched to a gene: 7. The chain's CDR3 is CASSQQGANGYTF. The CDR3 DNA reads as TGCGCCAGCTCTCAACAGGGGGCGAATGGCTACACCTTC.

This clonotype appeared many times. The gene calls are TRBV20-1 and TRBJ2-7; 10 bases agree with TRBD1. Germline CDR1 DFQATT, CDR2 SNEGSKA (reference sequence). With 5 bases clipped from V and 5 bases from J, the junction kept 6 bases outside the gene matches. The CDR3 contains 13 residues. The CDR3 sequence: CSAPSDRGHEQYF. The CDR3 nucleotides are TGCAGTGCTCCTTCCGACAGGGGGCACGAGCAGTACTTC.

At least ten counts were recorded for this clonotype. The gene calls are TRBV10-2 and TRBJ1-5; TRBD1 is a possible D gene (6 bases). Germline values: CDR1 WSHSY, CDR2 SAAADI. This CDR3 spans 13 amino acids. Trimming left V 6 bases short and J 9 bases short, with 15 bases between. DNA of the CDR3: TGCGCCAGCAGAGAACAGGGATTTTGGCCCCAGCATTTT. Translation gives CASREQGFWPQHF.

The rearrangement links TRBV5-1 to TRBJ2-1; TRBD1 aligns across 7 bases. CDR1 is SGHRS, CDR2 YFSETQ, per germline. The CDR3 length is 16 residues. J lost 1 base, V lost 4 bases, and 8 bases had no gene match. The CDR3 DNA sequence: TGCGCCAGCAGCGCCAACTCAGGGGGATCCTACAATGAGCAGTTCTTC. Translating it yields CASSANSGGSYNEQFF.

This clonotype showed up just a few times. The rearrangement uses TRBV7-2 and TRBJ1-2; weak D call: TRBD1 (6 bases). Germline loops: CDR1 SGHTA, CDR2 FQGNSA. V was shortened by 5 bases and J by 1 base, with 14 bases between the two germline ends. This CDR3 has 15 residues. Here the CDR3 reads CASSPRGLGNYGYTF. In DNA form, the CDR3 reads TGTGCCAGCAGCCCCAGGGGTCTGGGTAACTATGGCTACACCTTC.

In its sample, this clonotype was seen many times. One end of the junction varies from germline; a read error may be responsible. CDR3 sequence reads: CASSLGGVSTDTQYF. The CDR3 DNA is TGCGCCAGCAGCTTGGGCGGGGTTAGCACAGATACGCAGTATTTT. The chain uses TRBV12-3 or TRBV12-4 and TRBJ2-3; D may be TRBD2 (6 bases). The CDR3 consists of 15 residues.

Worth noting for this clonotype: Just one base apart from a much larger clone, this may be a read error. It is likely a read error, because the conserved phenylalanine at the end of the CDR3 is missing. The chain uses TRBV7-8 and TRBJ1-1; D is unclear. Germline V lookup: CDR1 SGHVS, CDR2 FQNEAQ. The ends were cut back, 2 bases at V and 2 bases at J, with 9 bases in the middle. The CDR3 is made up of 14 amino acids. The CDR3 DNA reads TGTGCCAGCAGCTTACAGCCCGGAAACACTGAAGCTTTCTCT. It specifies CASSLQPGNTEAFS.

The sample holds many counts of this clonotype. This chain connects TRBV28 to TRBJ2-7, with D perhaps TRBD2 (5 bases). The CDR3 runs to 15 residues. Trimming took off 4 bases at V and 5 bases at J, with 18 bases between the two ends. Germline V gives CDR1 MDHEN, CDR2 SYDVKM. The CDR3: CASSSAGEGEDEQYF. The DNA for the CDR3 is TGTGCCAGCAGTTCCGCGGGCGAAGGTGAGGACGAGCAGTACTTC. The entire variable domain, with the rest obtained from reference TRBV28 and TRBJ2-7, is as follows: DVKVTQSSRYLVKRTGEKVFLECVQDMDHENMFWYRQDPGLGLRLIYFSYDVKMKEKGDIPEGYSVSREKKERFSLILESASTNQTSMYLCASSSAGEGEDEQYFGPGTRLTVT.

The chain joins TRBV28 to TRBJ2-1; D not certain. Trimming shortened V by 7 bases and J by 13 bases, and 14 bases separated the two germline ends. Germline CDR1 and CDR2: MDHEN and SYDVKM. The CDR3 covers 11 residues. For the CDR3, the DNA is TGTGCCAGCACCTGGAAAGAGACCCAGTTCTTC. Residues: CASTWKETQFF.

The sample holds many counts of this clonotype. The chain uses TRBV20-1 and TRBJ2-1, with 9 positions matching TRBD1. CDR3 size: 14 residues. CDR1 and CDR2 from the germline V gene are DFQATT and SNEGSKA (reference sequence). Losses at the gene ends were 5 bases for V and 6 bases for J; bases not matched to a gene: 8. Written as DNA, the CDR3 is TGCAGTGCTTCCGGGACAGGGTCCCCCAATGAGCAGTTCTTC. Translated, it gives CSASGTGSPNEQFF.

This clonotype was observed many times. CDR3: CASSPKPTNTDTQYF. CDR3 nucleotide sequence: TGTGCCAGCAGCCCAAAGCCGACCAACACAGATACGCAGTATTTT. The genes are TRBV5-5 and TRBJ2-3, with D uncertain. Per the germline V gene, CDR1 is SGHKS and CDR2 is YYEKEE (reference sequence). The ends were cut back, 4 bases at V and 2 bases at J, with 14 bases in the middle. The CDR3 sequence is 15 residues long.

This clonotype appeared a few times. A much bigger clone sits one base away, suggesting this may be a read error. The chain joins TRBV5-1 to TRBJ2-7, with 10 bases identical to TRBD2. There are 16 residues in the CDR3. Germline V CDR1 and CDR2: SGHRS, YFSETQ. Unmatched junction bases numbered 14, after V lost 4 bases and J lost 7 bases. The CDR3 DNA sequence: TGCGCCAGCAGCCCGGACGGGACTAGCGACTACAATGAGCAGTACTTC. It specifies CASSPDGTSDYNEQYF.

This clonotype was counted only a few times. This chain joins TRBV30 and TRBJ2-5; D is possibly TRBD2 (7 bases). The CDR3 spans 14 residues. V was clipped by 3 bases and J by 5 bases, with 16 bases between them. Germline CDR1 and CDR2: GTSNPN and SVGIG (reference sequence). The CDR3 reads CAWSAGGRGETQYF. The DNA of the CDR3 is TGTGCCTGGAGCGCTGGGGGGCGGGGGGAGACCCAGTACTTC. Based on the CDR3 plus reference TRBV30 and TRBJ2-5, the full variable domain is SQTIHQWPATLVQPVGSPLSLECTVEGTSNPNLYWYRQAAGRGLQLLFYSVGIGQISSEVPQNLSASRPQDRQFILSSKKLLLSDSGFYLCAWSAGGRGETQYFGPGTRLLVL.

This clonotype was counted a few times. A much larger clone lies one base from this, so it may be a read error. The genes are TRBV9 and TRBJ2-3, with 10 bases aligning to TRBD2. The CDR3 is 18 residues long. CDR1 is SGDLS and CDR2 is YYNGEE in the germline V gene. As DNA, the CDR3 is TGTGCCGGCAGCGTAAGCGGGGGGGCGAGCTGGAGCACAGATACGCAGTATTTT. Protein sequence: CAGSVSGGASWSTDTQYF.

This clonotype was detected ten times or more. The CDR3 reads CASSSATQRGLWEQFF. The DNA for the CDR3 is TGTGCCAGCAGCTCAGCCACGCAGCGGGGGCTTTGGGAGCAGTTCTTC. This chain joins TRBV7-2 and TRBJ2-1; 8 bases line up with TRBD2. Germline trimming cut 4 bases from V and 10 bases from J; bases unmatched to any gene: 15. The CDR3 covers 16 residues. Germline V lookup: CDR1 SGHTA, CDR2 FQGNSA.

The rearrangement joins TRBV11-2 to TRBJ2-3; TRBD2 aligns across 13 bases. V was clipped by 5 bases and J by 4 bases; unmatched bases: 6. CDR1 and CDR2 from the germline V gene are SGHAT and FQNNGV. CDR3 length: 16 amino acids. CDR3 sequence: CASSPGLAGVADTQYF. The CDR3 region has the DNA TGTGCCAGCAGCCCTGGACTAGCGGGAGTGGCAGATACGCAGTATTTT.

This clonotype was seen only a few times. A clone one base away is much larger, so this may be a read error. This rearrangement joins TRBV6-1 to TRBJ2-5; D perhaps matches TRBD2 (6 bases). Trimming removed 7 bases from V and 11 bases from J, with 20 bases in between. The germline V gene has CDR1 MNHNS and CDR2 SASEGT. The CDR3 loop spans 13 amino acids. The CDR3 DNA sequence: TGTGCCAGCATTCTACAGGAGGGCGGAGAGCAGTACTTC. Encoded protein: CASILQEGGEQYF.

The CDR3: CSAWKPYVGTEAFF. CDR3 coding DNA: TGCAGTGCTTGGAAACCATACGTGGGCACTGAAGCTTTCTTT. This sequence joins TRBV20-1 and TRBJ1-1; D not certain. The CDR3 extends over 14 amino acids. V was shortened by 5 bases and J by 4 bases, with 17 bases between the two germline ends. Germline V CDR1 and CDR2: DFQATT, SNEGSKA (reference sequence).

This clonotype was seen only a few times. This may come from a read error, since a much larger clone is one base off. This sequence joins TRBV5-1 and TRBJ1-2; D not resolved. Germline CDR1 reads SGHRS; CDR2 reads YFSETQ. V was trimmed by 6 bases and J by 8 bases, leaving 17 bases between them. This CDR3 is 13 amino acids long. The CDR3: CASNLIGDSGYTF. The CDR3 DNA sequence: TGCGCCAGCAACCTTATTGGTGACTCCGGCTACACCTTC.

This clonotype was observed a few times. The junction differs from germline at one of its ends, possibly a read error. CDR3 sequence: CASSPHPRTEAFF. CDR3 bases: TGTGCTAGCAGCCCCCACCCACGCACTGAAGCTTTCTTT. The chain combines TRBV7-7 with TRBJ1-1; D is unresolved. In germline, CDR1 is SSHAT, CDR2 FNYEAQ (reference sequence). The CDR3 consists of 13 residues.

This clonotype was found many times. DNA for the CDR3: TGCAGTGCAAGGGACAGATTGATGAACACTGAAGCTTTCTTT. Protein: CSARDRLMNTEAFF. V is TRBV20-1 and J is TRBJ1-1; 7 bases align to TRBD1. This CDR3 comprises 14 residues. Germline trimming cut 6 bases from V and 0 bases from J; bases unmatched to any gene: 7. CDR1 is DFQATT, CDR2 SNEGSKA, per germline (reference sequence).

This clonotype has a handful of counts. A much larger clone lies one base from this, so it may be a read error. J is TRBJ2-1 and V is TRBV7-3; perhaps TRBD2 as D (5 bases). Germline assignment: CDR1 SGHTA and CDR2 FQGTGA. The germline V and J ends were trimmed by 5 bases and 11 bases, with 16 bases remaining between them. The CDR3 is made up of 13 amino acids. CDR3 loop: CASSARVYGKQFF. For the CDR3, the DNA is TGTGCCAGCAGCGCGAGGGTATATGGTAAGCAGTTCTTC.

A note on this clonotype: A read error may be the cause here, since a much bigger clone is one base away. Here the CDR3 reads CASSSDRGSSYNEQYF. CDR3 bases: TGTGCCAGCAGCTCGGACAGGGGGAGCTCCTACAATGAGCAGTACTTC. The chain employs TRBV5-6 and TRBJ2-1, with TRBD1 matching 10 bases. The J call is uncertain, as TRBJ2-7 better fits the DNA end. Germline V lookup: CDR1 SGHDT, CDR2 YYEEEE. This CDR3 is 16 amino acids long.

Many counts were recorded for this clonotype. The chain couples TRBV13 to TRBJ1-2; D is uncertain. The CDR3 length is 14 residues. Germline V lookup: CDR1 PRHDT, CDR2 FYEKMQ (reference sequence). Trimming left V 3 bases short and J 4 bases short, with 12 bases between. The CDR3 nucleotides read TGTGCCAGCAGCTTGGGCAGCTATTCCTATGGCTACACCTTC. The encoded protein is CASSLGSYSYGYTF.